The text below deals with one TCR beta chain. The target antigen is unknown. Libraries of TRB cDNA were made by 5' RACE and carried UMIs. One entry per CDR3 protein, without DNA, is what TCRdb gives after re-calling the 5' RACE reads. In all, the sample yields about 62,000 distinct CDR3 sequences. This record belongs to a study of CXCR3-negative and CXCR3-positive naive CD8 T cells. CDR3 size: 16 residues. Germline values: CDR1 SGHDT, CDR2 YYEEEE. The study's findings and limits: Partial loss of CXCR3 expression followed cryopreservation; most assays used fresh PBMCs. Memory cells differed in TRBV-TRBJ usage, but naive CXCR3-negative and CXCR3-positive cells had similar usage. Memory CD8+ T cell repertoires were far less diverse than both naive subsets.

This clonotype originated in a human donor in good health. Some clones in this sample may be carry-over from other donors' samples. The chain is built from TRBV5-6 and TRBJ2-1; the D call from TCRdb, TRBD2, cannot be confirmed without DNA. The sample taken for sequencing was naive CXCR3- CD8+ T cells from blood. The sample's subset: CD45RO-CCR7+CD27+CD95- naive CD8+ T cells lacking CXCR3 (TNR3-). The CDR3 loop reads CASSLVLAETYNEQFF.